The 27 T cell receptor beta chains presented below share a single source sample, sequenced in a study of OX40 agonist ivuxolimab in advanced cancers. The data were produced by immunoSEQ multiplex PCR, yet TCRdb's version contains in-frame clones alone and is incomplete. The sample lists about 65,000 clones, about 90% occurring once. This specimen was CD4+ or CD8+ T cells sorted from blood, taken in a trial of the OX40 agonist ivuxolimab. These receptors originate from an adult with an advanced solid tumor such as melanoma, head and neck, liver or kidney cancer.

The V and J genes are TRBV29-1 and TRBJ1-1; TRBD1 is a possible D gene (5 bases). In germline, CDR1 is SQVTM, CDR2 ANQGSEA. The CDR3 consists of 13 residues. Trimming took 4 bases from V and 3 from J, leaving 12 bases between them. The chain's CDR3 is CSVGQGVYTEAFF. Written as DNA, the CDR3 is TGCAGCGTTGGCCAGGGCGTTTACACTGAAGCTTTCTTT.

The rearrangement uses TRBV16 and TRBJ2-1; TRBD1 agrees at 9 bases. J was trimmed by 4 bases and V by 4 bases; bases with no gene match: 5. The germline gives CDR1 KGHSY, CDR2 FQNENV. The CDR3 length is 15 residues. The CDR3 DNA follows: TGTGCCAGCAGCCCTGGGGACAGGGTTTACAATGAGCAGTTCTTC. It encodes CASSPGDRVYNEQFF. Variable domain in full (rest from reference TRBV16 and TRBJ2-1): GEEVAQTPKHLVRGEGQKAKLYCAPIKGHSYVFWYQQVLKNEFKFLISFQNENVFDETGMPKERFSAKCLPNSPCSLEIQATKLEDSAVYFCASSPGDRVYNEQFFGPGTRLTVL.

This clone was seen a handful of times. The CDR3 sequence is CASSPDRDYGYTF. The CDR3 region has the DNA TGTGCCAGCTCGCCAGACAGGGACTATGGCTACACCTTC. V gene TRBV18 combines with J gene TRBJ1-2; 7 bases are shared with TRBD1. Germline lookup yields CDR1 KGHSH and CDR2 LQKENI. V lost 6 bases and J lost 3; bases outside the gene matches: 4. The CDR3 contains 13 residues.

The chain is built from TRBV7-9 and TRBJ2-7; 7 bases are shared with TRBD1. Germline V gene data show CDR1 as SEHNR and CDR2 as FQNEAQ (reference sequence). Trimming cost V 0 bases and J 6 bases; bases outside gene matches: 8. The CDR3 runs to 15 residues. The chain's CDR3 is CASSLAIGGYGEQYF. The CDR3 nucleotides are TGTGCCAGCAGCTTAGCAATAGGGGGCTATGGCGAGCAGTACTTC.

Only one count was recorded for this clone. The J gene is TRBJ1-1, the V gene TRBV5-1; maybe TRBD1 (6 bases). Trimming left V 4 bases short and J 5 bases short, with 18 bases between. The germline gives CDR1 SGHRS, CDR2 YFSETQ. This CDR3 has 15 residues. CDR3 sequence reads: CASSPEGRGFTEAFF. CDR3 sequence (DNA): TGCGCCAGCAGCCCAGAAGGCAGGGGATTTACTGAAGCTTTCTTT.

This chain uses TRBV6-1 with TRBJ1-5; D is possibly TRBD1 (6 bases). The CDR3 runs to 15 residues. V was clipped by 4 bases and J by 0 bases, with 10 bases between them. Germline V CDR1 and CDR2: MNHNS, SASEGT. The CDR3 protein is CASSVEGGSNQPQHF. In DNA, the CDR3 is TGTGCCAGCAGTGTTGAAGGGGGTAGCAATCAGCCCCAGCATTTT.

This chain links TRBV19 with TRBJ1-3; TRBD1 might be the D (5 bases). The V and J ends lost 3 bases and 0 bases respectively, with 15 bases between them. Germline V lookup: CDR1 LNHDA, CDR2 SQIVND (reference sequence). The CDR3 is 17 amino acids. The CDR3 spells CASSIQGLDYSGNTIYF. The CDR3 nucleotides are TGTGCCAGTAGTATTCAGGGACTCGATTACTCTGGAAACACCATATATTTT.

This rearrangement joins TRBV14 to TRBJ1-2, with D possibly matching TRBD1 (5 bases). CDR1 and CDR2 from the germline V gene are SGHDN and FVKESK. CDR3 length: 16 residues. Trimming took 1 base from V and 3 from J, leaving 15 bases between them. For the CDR3, the DNA is TGTGCCAGCAGCCAAGCTTCGCAGGGCGTGGACTATGGCTACACCTTC. Translating gives CASSQASQGVDYGYTF.

The chain links TRBV7-8 to TRBJ2-2; D remains ambiguous. Trimming removed 0 bases at V and 1 base at J, with 3 bases between. Per germline, CDR1 SGHVS and CDR2 FQNEAQ. There are 14 residues in the CDR3. DNA of the CDR3: TGTGCCAGCAGCTTAGCAGAGAACACCGGGGAGCTGTTTTTT. Translating it yields CASSLAENTGELFF.

J is TRBJ2-5 and V is TRBV18, with TRBD1 as a possible D gene (5 bases). V lost 2 bases and J lost 4, with 11 bases in between. This CDR3 is 14 amino acids long. Germline V CDR1 and CDR2: KGHSH, LQKENI. The CDR3, as DNA: TGTGCCAGCTCACCAGCGCAGGGTCGAGAGACCCAGTACTTC. The encoded protein is CASSPAQGRETQYF.

The V gene is TRBV4-1, the J gene TRBJ2-6; the D is unclear. This CDR3 comprises 16 residues. Trimming cost V 4 bases and J 4 bases, with 14 bases left between them. CDR1 MGHRA and CDR2 YSYEKL come from the germline V gene. CDR3 sequence: CASSLGPELGANVLTF. CDR3 DNA sequence: TGCGCCAGCAGCCTAGGACCCGAGTTAGGGGCCAACGTCCTGACTTTC.

J is TRBJ1-6 and V is TRBV7-2, with 8 bases matching TRBD1. The germline gives CDR1 SGHTA, CDR2 FQGNSA. The CDR3 length is 14 residues. With 6 bases clipped from V and 6 bases from J, the junction kept 4 bases outside the gene matches. The DNA of the CDR3 is TGTGCCAGCAGTTCTGGACAGGGTAATTCACCCCTCCACTTT. This encodes CASSSGQGNSPLHF.

The J gene is TRBJ2-3, the V gene TRBV29-1; 8 nucleotides align to TRBD1. The CDR3 has 14 residues. Trimming cost V 6 bases and J 0 bases; bases outside gene matches: 5. Germline V gives CDR1 SQVTM, CDR2 ANQGSEA. The CDR3 loop reads CSVATGASTDTQYF. The CDR3 nucleotides read TGCAGCGTCGCGACAGGGGCTAGCACAGATACGCAGTATTTT.

CDR3 DNA sequence: TGTGCCAGCAGCTTATTGCCTGAGGACACTGAAGCTTTCTTT. As protein: CASSLLPEDTEAFF. The chain links TRBV7-2 to TRBJ1-1, with D unresolved. CDR3 size: 14 residues. Germline CDR1 and CDR2: SGHTA and FQGNSA. V lost 2 bases, J lost 3 bases, and 10 bases lay in between.

The chain combines TRBV5-1 with TRBJ2-1, with 11 bases fitting TRBD2. The junction had 5 bases not matched to a gene; V was cut back by 3 bases and J by 9 bases. The germline gives CDR1 SGHRS, CDR2 YFSETQ. The CDR3 extends over 14 amino acids. This CDR3 reads CASSWTLAGGEQFF. In DNA, the CDR3 is TGCGCCAGCAGCTGGACCCTAGCGGGAGGTGAGCAGTTCTTC.

The V gene is TRBV2, the J gene TRBJ2-3; D is undetermined. The germline gives CDR1 SNHLY, CDR2 FYNNEI. The V gene lost 2 bases and the J gene lost 6 bases, with 9 bases spanning the gap. The CDR3 covers 13 residues. The CDR3 DNA follows: TGTGCCAGCAGTGAACTACTTACGGATACGCAGTATTTT. This translates into CASSELLTDTQYF. Combining the CDR3 with reference TRBV2 and TRBJ2-3 gives the whole variable domain EPEVTQTPSHQVTQMGQEVILRCVPISNHLYFYWYRQILGQKVEFLVSFYNNEISEKSEIFDDQFSVERPDGSNFTLKIRSTKLEDSAMYFCASSELLTDTQYFGPGTRLTVL.

This sequence joins TRBV4-2 and TRBJ1-1; 9 bases are shared with TRBD1. The germline CDR1 and CDR2 sequences are LGHNA and YNFKEQ. The V segment lost 4 bases and the J segment 4 bases; nucleotides outside the gene matches: 13. This CDR3 comprises 17 residues. Here the CDR3 reads CASSPRDRVGQATEAFF. Written as DNA, the CDR3 is TGTGCCAGCAGCCCTCGGGACAGGGTGGGGCAGGCCACTGAAGCTTTCTTT.

The V call is TRBV2, the J call TRBJ1-2, with 7 bases matching TRBD1. V dropped 2 bases and J dropped 6; count of bases not matched to a gene: 6. There are 14 residues in the CDR3. Germline V gives CDR1 SNHLY, CDR2 FYNNEI. CDR3 nucleotide sequence: TGTGCCAGCAGTGAAAGGGGGGACAGTGATGGCTACACCTTC. As protein: CASSERGDSDGYTF.

V usage is TRBV18 and J usage is TRBJ2-5, with D possibly being TRBD2 (6 bases). The CDR3 is 14 amino acids. The V gene's germline CDR1 is KGHSH and CDR2 LQKENI. V was clipped by 6 bases and J by 3 bases, with 14 bases between them. The CDR3 is CASSPGSREETQYF. DNA of the CDR3: TGTGCCAGCTCCCCCGGGAGCCGAGAAGAGACCCAGTACTTC.

CDR3 amino acids: CAWSGTSGGASETQYF. Here the CDR3 DNA reads TGTGCCTGGAGTGGAACTAGCGGGGGGGCCTCAGAGACCCAGTACTTC. The genes are TRBV30 and TRBJ2-5, with 13 bases identical to TRBD2. The CDR3 extends over 16 amino acids. The V gene's germline CDR1 is GTSNPN and CDR2 SVGIG (reference sequence). V shed 1 base, J shed 4 bases, and the junction held 6 bases outside the gene matches.

The J gene is TRBJ2-2, the V gene TRBV7-2, with a possible D match to TRBD1 (6 bases). CDR3 length equals 16 residues. V was trimmed by 6 bases and J by 8 bases, leaving 22 bases between them. Germline assignment: CDR1 SGHTA and CDR2 FQGNSA. The CDR3 coding sequence is TGTGCCAGCAGTCCCAGGGGTAGCCATCATACTGGGGAGCTGTTTTTT. This translates into CASSPRGSHHTGELFF. Using reference TRBV7-2 and TRBJ2-2 for the parts outside the CDR3, the full variable domain is GAGVSQSPSNKVTEKGKDVELRCDPISGHTALYWYRQSLGQGLEFLIYFQGNSAPDKSGLPSDRFSAERTGGSVSTLTIQRTQQEDSAVYLCASSPRGSHHTGELFFGEGSRLTVL.

The CDR3 DNA reads TGCGCCAGCAGCTTGGCGGAGGGTTTGGAAGCTTTCTTT. Translated, it gives CASSLAEGLEAFF. V and J are TRBV5-1 and TRBJ1-1; D unclear. The germline V and J ends were trimmed by 0 bases and 8 bases, with 11 bases remaining between them. Germline V gene sequence: CDR1 SGHRS, CDR2 YFSETQ. The CDR3 runs 13 residues.

The J gene is TRBJ2-7, the V gene TRBV10-3; the D call may be TRBD1 or TRBD2 (6 bases each). Germline CDR1 is ENHRY and CDR2 is SYGVKD. The length of the CDR3 is 15 residues. Trimming removed 1 base from V and 1 base from J, with 11 bases in between. This CDR3 is CAISELGGTSYEQYF. CDR3 DNA: TGTGCCATCAGTGAGTTGGGGGGCACTTCCTACGAGCAGTACTTC.

On this clone: Other DNA sequences of this sample code for an identical CDR3. V is TRBV28 and J is TRBJ2-7, with 11 bases identical to TRBD2. The CDR3 consists of 14 residues. Trimming took 8 bases from V and 1 from J; bases not matched to a gene: 4. Germline lookup yields CDR1 MDHEN and CDR2 SYDVKM. The CDR3 DNA reads as TGTGCCAGCGTGACTAGCGGGATTTCCTACGAGCAGTACTTC. It specifies CASVTSGISYEQYF.

V is TRBV2 and J is TRBJ1-1; D is possibly TRBD1 (6 bases). Trimming removed 3 bases from V and 1 base from J, with 9 bases in between. The germline gives CDR1 SNHLY, CDR2 FYNNEI. The CDR3 totals 14 residues. The CDR3 coding sequence is TGTGCCAGCAGTGAGATACAGGGGAACACTGAAGCTTTCTTT. Translated, it gives CASSEIQGNTEAFF. Full variable domain (rest looked up from reference TRBV2 and TRBJ1-1): EPEVTQTPSHQVTQMGQEVILRCVPISNHLYFYWYRQILGQKVEFLVSFYNNEISEKSEIFDDQFSVERPDGSNFTLKIRSTKLEDSAMYFCASSEIQGNTEAFFGQGTRLTVV.

The chain links TRBV5-1 to TRBJ2-5, with 8 bases aligning to TRBD1. V lost 0 bases, J lost 5 bases, and 15 bases stayed unmatched. The CDR3 runs 18 residues. Germline V lookup: CDR1 SGHRS, CDR2 YFSETQ. The CDR3 loop is CASSLGPWLQGAGETQYF. The CDR3 DNA reads TGCGCCAGCAGCTTGGGGCCCTGGTTGCAGGGGGCGGGGGAGACCCAGTACTTC.

CDR3 coding DNA: TGTGCCAGCACTGGGACAGTCTCTGGAAACACCATATATTTT. It encodes CASTGTVSGNTIYF. The V and J genes are TRBV5-5 and TRBJ1-3; 7 nucleotides align to TRBD1. The CDR3 totals 14 residues. V shed 6 bases, J shed 0 bases, and the junction held 3 bases outside the gene matches. Germline-derived CDR1 and CDR2 are SGHKS and YYEKEE (reference sequence). Full variable domain (outside the CDR3, taken from reference TRBV5-5 and TRBJ1-3): DAGVTQSPTHLIKTRGQQVTLRCSPISGHKSVSWYQQVLGQGPQFIFQYYEKEERGRGNFPDRFSARQFPNYSSELNVNALLLGDSALYLCASTGTVSGNTIYFGEGSWLTVV.